This entry is about one T cell receptor beta chain. These data are taken from a study of blood T cell repertoires in COVID-19. Per the original methods: Counts of nucleated cells, estimated from reference gene primer amplification, were obtained. Sequencing used immunoSEQ multiplex PCR; TCRdb keeps in-frame clones, though not all of them. V, J and clone size are those of that table, while D and trimming were read from the DNA. The table shows some 160,000 clones, with 84% occurring only once. Germline V gene lookup returns CDR1 MGHRA and CDR2 YSYEKL. This CDR3 has 17 amino acids. With 0 bases removed from V and 4 bases from J, the gap between germline ends came to 16 bases.

The specimen sequenced was peripheral blood. The origin of this receptor is an elderly woman with COVID-19, enrolled during active disease. The chain combines TRBV4-1 with TRBJ1-3; the D is unclear. CDR3 nucleotides: TGCGCCAGCAGCCAAGAGGGAGTCAGGCCCTCCGGAAACACCATATATTTT. Translating gives CASSQEGVRPSGNTIYF.